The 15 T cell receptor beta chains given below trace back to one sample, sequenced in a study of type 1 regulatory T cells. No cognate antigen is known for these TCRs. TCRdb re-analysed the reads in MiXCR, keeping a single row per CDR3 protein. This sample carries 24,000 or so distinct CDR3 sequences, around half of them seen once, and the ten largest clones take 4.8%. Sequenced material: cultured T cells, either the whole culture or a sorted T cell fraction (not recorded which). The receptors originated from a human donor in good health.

The chain's CDR3 is CASSPGQGSSYNEQFF. CDR3 bases: TGTGCCAGCAGCCCTGGACAGGGGAGCTCCTACAATGAGCAGTTCTTC. The chain combines TRBV7-6 with TRBJ2-1; 9 bases map to TRBD1. The CDR3 runs 16 residues. Per the germline V gene, CDR1 is SGHVS and CDR2 is FNYEAQ. Trimming cost V 5 bases and J 0 bases; bases outside gene matches: 5.

CDR3 DNA sequence: TGTGCCAGCAGTGGGAGATCTGGGGCCAACGTCCTGACTTTC. It translates to CASSGRSGANVLTF. The rearrangement links TRBV6-5 to TRBJ2-6; D possibly corresponds to TRBD2 (5 bases). There are 14 residues in the CDR3. V lost 5 bases to trimming and J lost 1 base, with 6 bases between them. Germline V gene data show CDR1 as MNHEY and CDR2 as SVGAGI.

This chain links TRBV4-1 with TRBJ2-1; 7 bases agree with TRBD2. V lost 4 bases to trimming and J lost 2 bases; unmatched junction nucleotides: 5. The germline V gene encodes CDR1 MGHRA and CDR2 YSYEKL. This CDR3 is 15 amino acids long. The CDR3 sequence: CASSLGGGPYNEQFF. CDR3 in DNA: TGCGCCAGCAGCCTGGGGGGGGGACCCTACAATGAGCAGTTCTTC.

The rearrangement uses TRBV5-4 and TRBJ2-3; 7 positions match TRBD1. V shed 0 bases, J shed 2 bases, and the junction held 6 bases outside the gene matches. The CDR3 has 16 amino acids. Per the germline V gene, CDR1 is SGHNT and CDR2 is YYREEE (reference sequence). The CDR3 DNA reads TGTGCCAGCAGCTTGGGGGACAGAACTTACACAGATACGCAGTATTTT. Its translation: CASSLGDRTYTDTQYF.

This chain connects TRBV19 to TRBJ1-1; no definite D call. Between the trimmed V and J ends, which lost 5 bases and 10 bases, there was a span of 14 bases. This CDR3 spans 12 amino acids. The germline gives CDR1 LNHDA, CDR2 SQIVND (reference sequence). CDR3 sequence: CASSGPVLGAFF. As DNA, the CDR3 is TGTGCCAGTAGTGGGCCGGTGTTGGGAGCTTTCTTT. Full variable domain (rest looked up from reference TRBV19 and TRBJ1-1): DGGITQSPKYLFRKEGQNVTLSCEQNLNHDAMYWYRQDPGQGLRLIYYSQIVNDFQKGDIAEGYSVSREKKESFPLTVTSAQKNPTAFYLCASSGPVLGAFFGQGTRLTVV.

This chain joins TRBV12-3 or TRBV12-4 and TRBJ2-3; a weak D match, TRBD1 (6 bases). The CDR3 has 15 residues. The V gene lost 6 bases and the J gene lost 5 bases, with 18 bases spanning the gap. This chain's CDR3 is CASRRTDRQGDTQYF. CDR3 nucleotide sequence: TGTGCCAGCAGGCGGACAGATAGGCAAGGAGATACGCAGTATTTT.

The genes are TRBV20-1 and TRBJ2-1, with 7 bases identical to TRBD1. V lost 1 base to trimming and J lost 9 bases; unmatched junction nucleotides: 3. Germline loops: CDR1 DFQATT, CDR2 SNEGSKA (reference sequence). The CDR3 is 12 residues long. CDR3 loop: CSARATGVEQFF. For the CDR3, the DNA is TGCAGTGCTAGAGCAACAGGGGTTGAGCAGTTCTTC.

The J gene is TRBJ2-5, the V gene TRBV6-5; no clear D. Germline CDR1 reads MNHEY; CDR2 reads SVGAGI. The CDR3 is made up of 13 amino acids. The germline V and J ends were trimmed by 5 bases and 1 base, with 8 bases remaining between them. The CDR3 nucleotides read TGTGCCAGCAGTAGATACAGCCAAGAGACCCAGTACTTC. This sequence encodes CASSRYSQETQYF.

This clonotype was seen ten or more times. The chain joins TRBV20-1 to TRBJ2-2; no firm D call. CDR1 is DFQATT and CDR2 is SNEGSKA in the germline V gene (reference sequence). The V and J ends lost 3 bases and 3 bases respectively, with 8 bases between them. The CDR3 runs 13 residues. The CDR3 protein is CSASGLDTGELFF. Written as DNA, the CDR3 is TGCAGTGCTAGTGGTCTCGACACCGGGGAGCTGTTTTTT.

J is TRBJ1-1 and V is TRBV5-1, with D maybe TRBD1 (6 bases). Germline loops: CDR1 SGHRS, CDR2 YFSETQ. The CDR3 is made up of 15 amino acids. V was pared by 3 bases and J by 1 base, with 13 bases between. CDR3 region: CASSSQVGQNTEAFF. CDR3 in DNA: TGCGCCAGCAGCTCGCAGGTGGGACAGAACACTGAAGCTTTCTTT.

This chain's CDR3 is CASSPILTGPPTEAFF. The CDR3 nucleotides read TGCGCCAGCAGCCCCATCCTGACAGGGCCGCCCACTGAAGCTTTCTTT. The chain joins TRBV5-1 to TRBJ1-1; 7 positions match TRBD1. Trimming cost V 4 bases and J 4 bases; bases outside gene matches: 13. The CDR3 has 16 residues. Germline CDR1 and CDR2: SGHRS and YFSETQ.

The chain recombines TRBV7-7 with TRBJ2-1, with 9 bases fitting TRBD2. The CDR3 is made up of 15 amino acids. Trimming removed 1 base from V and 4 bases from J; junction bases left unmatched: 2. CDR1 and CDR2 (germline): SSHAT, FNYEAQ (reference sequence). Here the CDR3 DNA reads TGTGCCAGCAGCTTAGGGAGCGGGGGGTACAATGAGCAGTTCTTC. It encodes CASSLGSGGYNEQFF.

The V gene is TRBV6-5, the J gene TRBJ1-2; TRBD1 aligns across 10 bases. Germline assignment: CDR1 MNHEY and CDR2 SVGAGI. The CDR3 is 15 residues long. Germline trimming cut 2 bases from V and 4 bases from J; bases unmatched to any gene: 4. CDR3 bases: TGTGCCAGCAGTTACCTGACAGGGGGCAGCTATGGCTACACCTTC. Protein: CASSYLTGGSYGYTF.

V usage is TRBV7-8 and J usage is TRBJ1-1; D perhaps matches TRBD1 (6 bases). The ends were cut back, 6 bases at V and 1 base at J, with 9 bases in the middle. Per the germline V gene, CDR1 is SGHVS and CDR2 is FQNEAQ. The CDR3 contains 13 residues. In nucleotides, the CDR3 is TGTGCCAGCAGACAGACAGGGAACACTGAAGCTTTCTTT. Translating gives CASRQTGNTEAFF.

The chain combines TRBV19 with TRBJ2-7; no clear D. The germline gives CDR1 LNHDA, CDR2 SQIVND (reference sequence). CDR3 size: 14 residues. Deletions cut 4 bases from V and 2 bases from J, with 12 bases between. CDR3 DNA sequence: TGTGCCAGTAGTACATGGGAAGCGCCCTACGAGCAGTACTTC. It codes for CASSTWEAPYEQYF.